The following is a T cell receptor (beta chain) sequence with its context. The data belong to a study of blood T cell repertoires in COVID-19. Background on the study: The samples span acute and convalescent COVID-19 from the United States, Italy and Spain. Sources were T cells, B-cell-depleted T cells, or PBMCs; the material itself was cDNA or gDNA.

There are 15 residues in the CDR3. Trimming stripped 0 bases from V and 0 bases from J, with 8 bases between. Looked up from germline, CDR1 is LGHNA and CDR2 is YNFKEQ. Authors' methods: Reference gene primer amplification yielded estimated nucleated cell counts. TCRdb keeps only in-frame clones here, not all; method: immunoSEQ multiplex PCR. V and J calls and clone size are those listed in that table; D and trimming were worked out from the DNA. The top ten hold 7.2% of the sample, which has roughly 300,000 clones, approximately 85% seen once. The TCR originated in a human donor in a cohort sampled during active COVID-19. V gene TRBV4-2 combines with J gene TRBJ1-1; no reliable D call. Sequenced input: peripheral blood. The CDR3 here is CASSQDKLMNTEAFF. CDR3 nucleotides: TGTGCCAGCAGCCAAGATAAGCTTATGAACACTGAAGCTTTCTTT.